The rows below give T cell receptor beta chains drawn from one sample of a study of radiation and T cells in renal cell carcinoma. Assay used: immunoSEQ multiplex PCR; TCRdb lists only in-frame clones, some missing. The table records around 16,000 clones, roughly 50% of them present only once. The sample here was tumor tissue, taken from a patient whose treatment included radiotherapy and nephrectomy. The receptors here all came from a woman in her sixties or seventies with renal cell carcinoma. The CDR3 runs from the conserved cysteine through the conserved F or W. The D gene is left open where the match is weak. Clone size, where shown, is once, few, many, or a class for clones that have expanded.

clone_size	j_call	d_call	v_call	cdr3_nt	cdr3_aa
NA	TRBJ2-7	NA	TRBV6-5	TGTGCCAGCAGCCCCGGCGAAGAGCAGTACTTC	CASSPGEEQYF
NA	TRBJ2-3	NA	TRBV7-9	TGTGCCAGCAGCCCGACCGACTCCACAGATACGCAGTATTTT	CASSPTDSTDTQYF
NA	TRBJ2-3	NA	TRBV7-2	TGTGCCAGCAGCTTAAGTGGAGGGACATTAGGAGATACGCAGTATTTT	CASSLSGGTLGDTQYF
NA	TRBJ2-5	TRBD1	TRBV7-2	TGTGCCAGCAGCTACGACAGGGGGTGGGAAGAGACCCAGTACTTC	CASSYDRGWEETQYF
NA	TRBJ2-7	TRBD2	TRBV2	TGTGCCAGCAGTTCCTCGGGGGGTAACGAGCAGTACTTC	CASSSSGGNEQYF
NA	TRBJ2-7	NA	TRBV27	TGTGCCAGCAGTGGTGGGGGACGGGAGCAGTACTTC	CASSGGGREQYF
NA	TRBJ2-7	TRBD2	TRBV5-4	TGTGCCAGCAGCTTCGGCCCCCCTAAAGGAGCGGGAGCCTACGAGCAGTACTTC	CASSFGPPKGAGAYEQYF
NA	TRBJ1-2	NA	TRBV28	TGTGCCAGCAGTTATGACATGGGGCGAGGCTACACCTTC	CASSYDMGRGYTF
NA	TRBJ2-3	TRBD2	TRBV6-4	TGTGCCAGCAGTCCTGGGCGGGGGAGCACAGATACGCAGTATTTT	CASSPGRGSTDTQYF
many	TRBJ2-1	TRBD2	TRBV15	TGTGCCACCAGCAGGTTGGGCGGGAGGGGTGAGCAGTTCTTC	CATSRLGGRGEQFF
NA	TRBJ1-2	TRBD1	TRBV5-6	TGTGCCAGCAGCTTGGGACTGACAGGGAGAAGGGACTACACCTTC	CASSLGLTGRRDYTF
NA	TRBJ2-1	NA	TRBV5-4	TGTGCCAGCAGCTTGGAATGGGGTGAGCAGTTCTTC	CASSLEWGEQFF
NA	TRBJ1-1	NA	TRBV30	TGTGCCTGGAGTGTACGGGGATTGTTAGGCACTGAAGCTTTCTTT	CAWSVRGLLGTEAFF
few	TRBJ1-3	NA	TRBV6-1	TGTGCCAGCAGTGAAGCGCCGACAGCTGGAAACACCATATATTTT	CASSEAPTAGNTIYF
NA	TRBJ1-5	TRBD1	TRBV30	TGTGCCTGGAGTGTAAGAAGGGGGCAGGACAGCAATCAGCCCCAGCATTTT	CAWSVRRGQDSNQPQHF